The present TCR beta chain was sequenced within a study of shared clonotypes between healthy human individuals. The CDR3 runs to 14 residues. Germline loops: CDR1 SGHRS, CDR2 YFSETQ. The V and J ends lost 4 bases and 0 bases respectively, with 7 bases between them. As for this clone: Its antigen is unknown. Other DNA variants within this sample encode the same CDR3.

Study-level findings and limits: Among donors, clonotype sharing was expected to be affected by sequencing depth.

Clones were sequenced by immunoSEQ multiplex PCR, and TCRdb holds only the in-frame ones, with some missing. The table lists about 640,000 clones, around 72% of them singletons. Recent vaccinations or acute infections were absent in the healthy HIV-negative adult donors. The rearrangement links TRBV5-1 to TRBJ1-4; D is undetermined. The sample taken for sequencing was memory CD4+ T cells sorted from blood. Subset here: CD45RA-negative fraction. The source is a woman aged 30 to 39 in good health. CDR3 sequence reads: CASSLASTNEKLFF. The CDR3 DNA reads TGCGCCAGCAGCCTAGCCTCAACTAATGAAAAACTGTTTTTT.